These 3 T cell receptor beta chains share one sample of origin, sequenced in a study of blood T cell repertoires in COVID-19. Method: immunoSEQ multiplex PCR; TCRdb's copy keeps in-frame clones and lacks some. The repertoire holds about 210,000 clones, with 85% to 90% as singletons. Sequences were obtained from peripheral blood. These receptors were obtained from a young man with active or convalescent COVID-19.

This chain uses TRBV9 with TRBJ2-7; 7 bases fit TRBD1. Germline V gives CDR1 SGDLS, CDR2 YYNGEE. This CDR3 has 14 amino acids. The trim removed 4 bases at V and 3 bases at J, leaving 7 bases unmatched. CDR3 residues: CASSPAQGLYEQYF. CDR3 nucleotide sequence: TGTGCCAGCAGCCCGGCACAGGGGCTCTACGAGCAGTACTTC.

The CDR3 DNA follows: TGTGCCAGCAGTGACCACAGGGCCTCTAATGAAAAACTGTTTTTT. It specifies CASSDHRASNEKLFF. The chain combines TRBV25-1 with TRBJ1-4, with TRBD1 as a possible D gene (6 bases). CDR1 and CDR2 from the germline V gene are MGHDK and SYGVNS. The V gene lost 3 bases and the J gene lost 3 bases, with 11 bases spanning the gap. The CDR3 length is 15 residues.

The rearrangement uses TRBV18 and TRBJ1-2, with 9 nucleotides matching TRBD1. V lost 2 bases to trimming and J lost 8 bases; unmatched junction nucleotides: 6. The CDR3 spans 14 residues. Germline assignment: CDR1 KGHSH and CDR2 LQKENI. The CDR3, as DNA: TGTGCCAGCTCACCATGGGACAGGGCTGACGGCTACACCTTC. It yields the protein CASSPWDRADGYTF.